This record concerns one TCR beta chain sequence. CDR3 length: 17 residues. Trimming took 4 bases from V and 6 from J; bases not matched to a gene: 15. Germline lookup yields CDR1 MGHRA and CDR2 YSYEKL. Once RNA had been extracted, it was reverse transcribed into cDNA to act as the sequencing template. The data were produced by immunoSEQ multiplex PCR, yet TCRdb's version contains in-frame clones alone and is incomplete. The table lists roughly 150,000 clones, around three fifths of them singletons, with about 6% in the top ten. This record belongs to a study of CD8+ T cells in alopecia areata. The sequence derives from a human donor with alopecia areata. Sample: CD4+ T cells sorted from blood, taken at week 0. The chain uses TRBV4-1 and TRBJ2-3; TRBD2 aligns across 8 bases. CDR3 region: CASSPLSQRGKADTQYF. The CDR3 DNA reads TGCGCCAGCAGCCCATTGAGCCAGCGGGGGAAAGCCGATACGCAGTATTTT.